This TCR beta chain is from a study of shared clonotypes between healthy human individuals. A note on this clone: What it binds is unknown.

General study points: Some clonotypes were shared by all four sorted-subset donors, while others were not shared. The non-shared ones had lower generation probabilities than the shared ones.

V was clipped by 4 bases and J by 6 bases; unmatched bases: 2. The CDR3 length is 13 residues. Germline V gene data show CDR1 as SQVTM and CDR2 as ANQGSEA. The study separated CD4+ cells into CD45RA+ naive and CD45RA-negative memory subsets. For each subset, genomic DNA was distributed in equal portions over several immunoSEQ plates. As handled by the study authors: ImmunoSEQ yielded junction-only sequences lacking quality scores, so filtering differed. Only in-frame clones appear in the TCRdb table, and some are missing; sequencing was by immunoSEQ multiplex PCR. D and trimming come from the DNA, and the V and J calls and clone size come from that table. The table lists about 1.5 million clones, approximately 98% of them singletons, with approximately 0.44% in the top ten.

The chain employs TRBV29-1 and TRBJ2-1; 11 positions match TRBD2. Sequencing used naive CD4+ T cells sorted from blood. Stated subset: CD45RA+ positively selected. The sequence came from a man aged 30 to 39 in good health. CDR3 nucleotides: TGCAGCGTTGTAGCGGGAGGGCGCAATGAGCAGTTCTTC. It encodes CSVVAGGRNEQFF.